The clone carrying this TCR beta chain was counted at least ten times. The antigen remains unidentified. Combining iRepertoire HTBI primers with Arm-PCR of CDR3 regions, the authors built TCR beta libraries. Each CDR3 protein gets one entry after TCRdb re-called the multiplex PCR reads with MiXCR. The sample includes 350,000 to 450,000 distinct CDR3 sequences, over 9.5% of them seen just once. Time point noted: newly diagnosed GD, antithyroid drugs for less than 3 months. Generation of the TCR library employed RNA extracted from PBMCs. Guidelines of the American Thyroid Association were used to diagnose Graves' disease. This sample stems from a study of regulatory T cells in long-lasting Graves disease. Study-wide results and caveats: When disease was persistent, TRBV28, TRBJ1-2 and TRBJ2-5 were the favored segments.

Trimming removed 3 bases from V and 10 bases from J, with 9 bases in between. This CDR3 is 11 amino acids long. Per germline, CDR1 SGHAT and CDR2 FQNNGV. This sample was also put to use in a study of T cells in Graves' hyperthyroidism and ophthalmopathy. That report adds: The TCR CDR3 was amplified in a first-round RT-PCR using the HTBI primer set.

This sample comprised peripheral blood mononuclear cells (PBMCs), obtained at new diagnosis, from a patient treated with antithyroid drugs. The TCR sequence derives from a woman under 30 with Graves disease. The chain employs TRBV11-2 and TRBJ1-1; TRBD1 is a possible D gene (5 bases). The CDR3 is CASSLGGSAFF. The DNA of the CDR3 is TGTGCCAGCAGCTTGGGGGGTTCAGCTTTCTTT.